The 20 T cell receptor beta chains listed next were all sequenced from one sample in a study of cytomegalovirus exposure and HLA in healthy donors. The PCR employed 60 Vbeta primers together with 13 Jbeta primers. Some clones are missing from TCRdb's copy, which holds only in-frame ones; the method was immunoSEQ multiplex PCR. The repertoire holds fewer than 250,000 clones, with over 65% as singletons. The specimen sequenced was PBMCs. These receptors all come from a young man in good health and CMV-seronegative.

This clone has more than one count but fewer than ten. The chain has TRBV2 and TRBJ2-7; D is undetermined. The CDR3 runs 14 residues. V lost 6 bases to trimming and J lost 9 bases, with 21 bases between them. Germline V gene sequence: CDR1 SNHLY, CDR2 FYNNEI. CDR3 DNA sequence: TGTGCCAGCAGCCGGGTGACTTTGGGTTTCGGGCAGTACTTC. This encodes CASSRVTLGFGQYF.

The sample holds one count of this clone. The V call is TRBV6-5, the J call TRBJ2-2; no reliable D call. There are 16 residues in the CDR3. V lost 0 bases and J 0 bases, leaving 8 bases between the germline ends. Germline values: CDR1 MNHEY, CDR2 SVGAGI. The CDR3 sequence is CASSYSFSANTGELFF. The CDR3 DNA reads as TGTGCCAGCAGTTACTCGTTCTCGGCGAACACCGGGGAGCTGTTTTTT.

V and J are TRBV5-1 and TRBJ2-2; 7 bases are a match to TRBD2. The CDR3 loop spans 16 amino acids. The V gene's germline CDR1 is SGHRS and CDR2 YFSETQ. The J segment lost 6 bases and the V segment lost 0 bases, leaving 8 bases of the junction unmatched. CDR3 sequence reads: CASSLGNSGLPGELFF. The CDR3 DNA sequence: TGCGCCAGCAGCTTGGGAAATAGCGGGCTGCCCGGGGAGCTGTTTTTT.

The genes are TRBV11-2 and TRBJ2-1; 7 bases match TRBD1. Looked up from germline, CDR1 is SGHAT and CDR2 is FQNNGV. The ends lost 4 bases at V and 7 bases at J; junction bases unmatched: 7. This CDR3 spans 14 amino acids. In DNA, the CDR3 is TGTGCCAGCAGCTACCGGGACAGTCCAAATGAGCAGTTCTTC. Translating it yields CASSYRDSPNEQFF.

This chain links TRBV9 with TRBJ2-5; 7 bases match TRBD2. Trimming took 4 bases from V and 3 from J; bases not matched to a gene: 12. Germline V gene data show CDR1 as SGDLS and CDR2 as YYNGEE. This CDR3 is built from 16 residues. The CDR3 here is CASSSGASGLKETQYF. The CDR3 bases are TGTGCCAGCAGCTCCGGGGCTAGCGGTCTTAAAGAGACCCAGTACTTC.

V usage is TRBV2 and J usage is TRBJ2-5; unclear D gene. The last part of the DNA fits TRBJ2-7 better; the J call may be wrong. The CDR3 runs 12 residues. Germline CDR1 reads SNHLY; CDR2 reads FYNNEI. CDR3 DNA sequence: TGTGCCAGCGGAGAGCTCTCCTACGAGCAGTACTTC. The encoded protein is CASGELSYEQYF.

The chain carries TRBV10-3 and TRBJ1-2, with 12 bases identical to TRBD1. This CDR3 spans 14 amino acids. Per germline, CDR1 ENHRY and CDR2 SYGVKD. Unmatched junction bases numbered 5, after V lost 5 bases and J lost 7 bases. The CDR3 loop reads CAISRDRGRVGYTF. CDR3 DNA sequence: TGTGCCATCAGTCGGGACAGGGGGCGCGTTGGCTACACCTTC.

This clone came up a few times. The chain has TRBV28 and TRBJ2-3; D is perhaps TRBD2 (6 bases). The germline V gene encodes CDR1 MDHEN and CDR2 SYDVKM. V was pared by 6 bases and J by 2 bases, with 18 bases between. This CDR3 contains 16 residues. The CDR3 coding sequence is TGTGCCAGCAGCCCCAACCTCGGAGGGGCCACAGATACGCAGTATTTT. Amino acid sequence: CASSPNLGGATDTQYF.

This chain connects TRBV18 to TRBJ1-1, with TRBD1 identical over 7 bases. CDR1 and CDR2 (germline): KGHSH, LQKENI. The J segment lost 5 bases and the V segment lost 0 bases, leaving 3 bases of the junction unmatched. This CDR3 has 14 amino acids. The DNA for the CDR3 is TGTGCCAGCTCACCACCCCAGGGGGGTACTGAAGCTTTCTTT. This encodes CASSPPQGGTEAFF.

This clone was observed a few times. The genes are TRBV27 and TRBJ1-2, with D possibly matching TRBD1 (5 bases). V lost 4 bases and J 8 bases, leaving 14 bases between the germline ends. Germline V CDR1 and CDR2: MNHEY, SMNVEV (reference sequence). This CDR3 spans 13 amino acids. The CDR3 nucleotides read TGTGCCAGCAGTTCCCCCGGGACTAGAGGCTACACCTTC. Protein: CASSSPGTRGYTF.

The V gene is TRBV7-9, the J gene TRBJ2-1, with 9 nucleotides matching TRBD2. V dropped 4 bases and J dropped 8; count of bases not matched to a gene: 9. The CDR3 is made up of 15 amino acids. Germline-derived CDR1 and CDR2 are SEHNR and FQNEAQ (reference sequence). The CDR3 region is CASSSGAGGVDEQFF. The CDR3 DNA reads TGTGCCAGCAGCTCAGGAGCGGGAGGTGTCGATGAGCAGTTCTTC.

This clone was found once. This chain joins TRBV5-1 and TRBJ2-1, with TRBD1 identical over 11 bases. CDR1 and CDR2 from the germline V gene are SGHRS and YFSETQ. The CDR3 covers 17 residues. Unmatched junction bases numbered 14, after V lost 3 bases and J lost 9 bases. The CDR3 nucleotides read TGCGCCAGCAGCTCCCCCCGAGGACAGGGGGCGCCCAGTGAGCAGTTCTTC. It is translated as CASSSPRGQGAPSEQFF.

V usage is TRBV9 and J usage is TRBJ1-2; D is perhaps TRBD1 (6 bases). V was cut by 3 bases and J by 4 bases, with 13 bases left in between. The CDR3 is 14 amino acids. CDR1 is SGDLS, CDR2 YYNGEE, per germline. DNA of the CDR3: TGTGCCAGCAGCGCGCAGGGGAAGTTCTATGGCTACACCTTC. It encodes CASSAQGKFYGYTF.

This sequence joins TRBV6-6 and TRBJ1-2; a weak D match, TRBD1 (6 bases). From germline, CDR1 is MNHNY and CDR2 SVGAGI (reference sequence). CDR3 length: 16 amino acids. Trimming left V 0 bases short and J 2 bases short, with 13 bases between. This chain's CDR3 is CASSYSTRQVNYGYTF. CDR3 sequence (DNA): TGTGCCAGCAGTTACTCGACCAGACAGGTCAACTATGGCTACACCTTC.

The chain uses TRBV7-3 and TRBJ1-1; 7 bases line up with TRBD1. The CDR3 has 14 amino acids. CDR1 is SGHTA, CDR2 FQGTGA, per germline. Trimming took 2 bases from V and 1 from J; bases not matched to a gene: 1. This CDR3 reads CASSLGQANTEAFF. The CDR3 coding sequence is TGTGCCAGCAGCTTAGGACAGGCGAACACTGAAGCTTTCTTT.

This chain uses TRBV7-9 with TRBJ1-3; the D gene is possibly TRBD1 (5 bases). The germline V gene encodes CDR1 SEHNR and CDR2 FQNEAQ (reference sequence). V dropped 2 bases and J dropped 0 bases, with 11 bases sitting between them. This CDR3 region has 16 residues. CDR3: CASSLTPGISGNTIYF. As DNA, the CDR3 is TGTGCCAGCAGCTTAACTCCAGGGATCTCTGGAAACACCATATATTTT.

The genes are TRBV25-1 and TRBJ2-1, with a tentative D call TRBD2 (6 bases). The germline V gene has CDR1 MGHDK and CDR2 SYGVNS. The CDR3 extends over 16 amino acids. V was clipped by 5 bases and J by 6 bases, with 20 bases between them. CDR3: CASSPRLVPMANEQFF. As DNA, the CDR3 is TGTGCCAGCAGTCCCCGACTAGTTCCAATGGCCAATGAGCAGTTCTTC.

The chain uses TRBV13 and TRBJ2-7; 13 bases are shared with TRBD2. CDR1 is PRHDT and CDR2 is FYEKMQ in the germline V gene (reference sequence). V trimming: 4 bases; J trimming: 3 bases; junction bases outside the gene matches: 9. The CDR3 extends over 17 amino acids. In DNA form, the CDR3 reads TGTGCCAGCAGCTCCCTTGGGACTAGCGGGGATCACTACGAGCAGTACTTC. It translates to CASSSLGTSGDHYEQYF. The complete variable domain, with remaining parts taken from reference TRBV13 and TRBJ2-7, reads AAGVIQSPRHLIKEKRETATLKCYPIPRHDTVYWYQQGPGQDPQFLISFYEKMQSDKGSIPDRFSAQQFSDYHSELNMSSLELGDSALYFCASSSLGTSGDHYEQYFGPGTRLTVT.

On this clone: Other DNA sequences within the sample encode an identical CDR3. The genes are TRBV18 and TRBJ2-3, with TRBD1 identical over 7 bases. Trimming at V came to 2 bases and at J to 1 base, leaving 0 bases not matched to a gene. CDR1 and CDR2 (germline): KGHSH, LQKENI. This CDR3 contains 14 residues. The DNA of the CDR3 is TGTGCCAGCTCACCAGGGACAGGCACAGATACGCAGTATTTT. This sequence encodes CASSPGTGTDTQYF.

The rearrangement links TRBV6-4 to TRBJ2-7; tentative D call: TRBD1 (5 bases). Germline V lookup: CDR1 MRHNA, CDR2 SNTAGT. There are 15 residues in the CDR3. V was trimmed by 3 bases and J by 2 bases, leaving 14 bases between them. The CDR3 DNA sequence: TGTGCCAGCAGTGAACGCAGGGAAGGCGCCTACGAGCAGTACTTC. It translates to CASSERREGAYEQYF.